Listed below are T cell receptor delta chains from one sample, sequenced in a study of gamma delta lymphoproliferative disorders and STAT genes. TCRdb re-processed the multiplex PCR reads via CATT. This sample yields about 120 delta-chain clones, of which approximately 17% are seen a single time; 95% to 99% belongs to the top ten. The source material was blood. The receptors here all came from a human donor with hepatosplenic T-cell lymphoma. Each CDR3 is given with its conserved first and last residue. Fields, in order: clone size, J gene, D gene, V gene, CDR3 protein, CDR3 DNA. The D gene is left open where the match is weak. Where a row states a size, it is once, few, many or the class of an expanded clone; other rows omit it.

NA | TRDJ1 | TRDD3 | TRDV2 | CACDTLLQTGGRYTDKLIF | TGTGCCTGTGACACCCTCCTCCAAACTGGGGGAAGGTACACCGATAAACTCATCTTT
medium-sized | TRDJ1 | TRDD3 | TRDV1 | CALGELEGLWLGDSDTDKLIF | TGTGCTCTTGGGGAACTCGAAGGACTGTGGCTGGGGGATTCTGACACCGATAAACTCATCTTT
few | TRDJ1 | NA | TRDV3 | CAFRFQPLKLIF | TGTGCCTTTAGGTTCCAGCCACTTAAACTCATCTTT
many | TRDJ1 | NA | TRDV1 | CALGEPNSGSYPFLRGILDVYTDKLIF | TGTGCTCTTGGGGAACCCAACTCGGGTTCCTACCCGTTTCTACGAGGGATACTCGACGTGTACACCGATAAACTCATCTTT
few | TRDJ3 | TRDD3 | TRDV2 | CACDTLLGDTEDSWDTRQMFF | TGTGCCTGTGACACCCTACTGGGGGATACGGAGGACTCCTGGGACACCCGACAGATGTTTTTC
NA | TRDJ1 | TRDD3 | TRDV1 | CALGERELAWWGTYTDKLIF | TGTGCTCTTGGGGAACGGGAATTGGCGTGGTGGGGGACCTACACCGATAAACTCATCTTT
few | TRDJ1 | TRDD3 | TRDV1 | CALGEQFLPGDTGADKLIF | TGTGCTCTTGGGGAACAATTCCTACCGGGGGATACCGGAGCCGATAAACTCATCTTT
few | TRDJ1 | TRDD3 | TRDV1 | CALGEFARGLGGYGKLIF | TGTGCTCTTGGGGAATTCGCACGGGGACTTGGGGGATACGGTAAACTCATCTTT
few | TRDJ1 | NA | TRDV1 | CALGDRPSYMIWGIRTAPYTDKLIF | TGTGCTCTTGGGGACCGGCCTTCCTACATGATATGGGGGATAAGAACGGCCCCGTACACCGATAAACTCATCTTT
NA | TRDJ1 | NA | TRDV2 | CACDTVGPTDKLIF | TGTGCCTGTGACACCGTAGGTCCTACCGATAAACTCATCTTT
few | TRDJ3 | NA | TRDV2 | CACDTSGGHPLSWDTRQMFF | TGTGCCTGTGACACCTCCGGGGGACACCCTCTCTCCTGGGACACCCGACAGATGTTTTTC
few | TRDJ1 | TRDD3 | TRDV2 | CACDTGSFVLGDIELIF | TGTGCCTGTGACACCGGGTCGTTTGTACTGGGGGATATAGAACTCATCTTT
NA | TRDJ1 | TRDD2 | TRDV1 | CALGEPIAFLALWGSHTDKLIF | TGTGCTCTTGGGGAACCGATAGCCTTCCTAGCCCTCTGGGGCAGTCACACCGATAAACTCATCTTT
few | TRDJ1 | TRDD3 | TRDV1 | CALGEEEYTAGGRSKLIF | TGTGCTCTTGGGGAAGAAGAGTATACGGCTGGGGGTAGGAGTAAACTCATCTTT
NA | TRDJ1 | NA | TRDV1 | CALGELVGGPFNTDKLIF | TGTGCTCTTGGGGAACTGGTAGGGGGGCCCTTCAACACCGATAAACTCATCTTT
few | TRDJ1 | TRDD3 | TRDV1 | CALGELPLPIPPMGIRGDKLIF | TGTGCTCTTGGGGAATTGCCCCTTCCCATTCCCCCCATGGGGATACGCGGCGATAAACTCATCTTT
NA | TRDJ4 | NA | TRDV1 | CALGEGWDPPTVLGARPLIF | TGTGCTCTTGGGGAAGGGTGGGATCCTCCTACCGTACTGGGAGCCAGACCCCTGATCTTT
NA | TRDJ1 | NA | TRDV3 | CAFRFQPPKLIF | TGTGCCTTTAGGTTCCAGCCACCTAAACTCATCTTT